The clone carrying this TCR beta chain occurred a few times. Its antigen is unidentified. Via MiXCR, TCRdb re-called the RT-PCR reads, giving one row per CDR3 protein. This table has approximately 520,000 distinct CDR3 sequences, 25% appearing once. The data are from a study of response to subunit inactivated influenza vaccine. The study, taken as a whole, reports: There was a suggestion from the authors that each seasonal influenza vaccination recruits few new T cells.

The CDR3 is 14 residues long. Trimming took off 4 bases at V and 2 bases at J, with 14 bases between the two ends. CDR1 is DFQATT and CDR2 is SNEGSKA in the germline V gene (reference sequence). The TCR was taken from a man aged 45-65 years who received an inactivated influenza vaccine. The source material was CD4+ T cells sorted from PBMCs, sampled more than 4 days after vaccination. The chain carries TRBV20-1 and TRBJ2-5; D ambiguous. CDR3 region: CSATPTVLQETQYF. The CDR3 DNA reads TGCAGTGCTACCCCCACGGTCCTACAAGAGACCCAGTACTTC.